This T cell receptor beta chain was identified in a study of CD8 T cells in Susac syndrome. The study's findings and limits: The study's TCR sequencing and HLA analysis drew on a certain number of individuals. That number was acknowledged as relatively small.

Germline CDR1 SGHNT, CDR2 YYREEE (reference sequence). The CDR3 sequence is 15 residues long. The J segment lost 5 bases and the V segment lost 4 bases, leaving 11 bases of the junction unmatched. FACS enriched CD8+ TEMRA cells, while bulk CD8+ and CD4+ were negatively isolated. An amount of RNA that ranged from roughly 0.5 to 1 ug was reverse transcribed with random hexamers. Amplification of TCR beta CDR3 spanned 54 Vbeta and 13 Jbeta via immunoSEQ multiplex PCR. MiXCR, applied by TCRdb to the immunoSEQ multiplex PCR reads, yields one record per CDR3 protein. The sample holds tens of thousands of distinct CDR3 sequences; just under 95% are singletons and the top ten take approximately 0.3%. This clonotype was counted only a few times. What it binds is not known.

The TCR originated in a human donor in good health. Sequenced: CD8+ T cells from PBMCs. V is TRBV5-4 and J is TRBJ2-5, with 7 bases that match TRBD2. This CDR3 is CASSTGLSRGETQYF. The CDR3 DNA reads as TGTGCCAGCAGCACGGGACTATCCCGAGGGGAGACCCAGTACTTC.